The 8 T cell receptor beta chains below all came from one sample that was sequenced in a study of blood T cells in healthy people across ages. Next came a second PCR, run for roughly 6 to 11 cycles, which used a sample-barcoded 5' primer along with a J-beta primer mix. TCRdb processed the 5' RACE reads anew with MiXCR; each CDR3 protein has one entry. The sample includes 750,000 to 950,000 distinct CDR3 sequences, about 53% of them seen just once. The sequenced sample consisted of blood. The receptors shown here come from an elderly man in good health.

This chain joins TRBV3-1 and TRBJ1-1; D call uncertain. Germline CDR1 reads LGHDT; CDR2 reads YNNKEL (reference sequence). The V and J ends lost 6 bases and 4 bases respectively, with 12 bases between them. The CDR3 consists of 13 residues. CDR3 DNA sequence: TGTGCCAGCAGGCGGAACTTTGTCACTGAAGCTTTCTTT. Translated, it gives CASRRNFVTEAFF.

As DNA, the CDR3 is TGTGCCAGCAGTTTTTGGGGCAGGGGAAGGGAGACCCAGTACTTC. As protein: CASSFWGRGRETQYF. V is TRBV28 and J is TRBJ2-5; possibly TRBD1 for D (6 bases). The ends were cut back, 3 bases at V and 5 bases at J, with 16 bases in the middle. Germline V CDR1 and CDR2: MDHEN, SYDVKM. The length of the CDR3 is 15 residues.

This clonotype has only one observation. This chain joins TRBV5-6 and TRBJ1-2, with TRBD1 identical over 8 bases. After removal of 4 bases from V and 4 bases from J, the junction contained 6 bases not matched to a gene. The length of the CDR3 is 14 residues. Germline values: CDR1 SGHDT, CDR2 YYEEEE. CDR3 in amino acids: CASSPGGAFYGYTF. CDR3 nucleotides: TGTGCCAGCAGCCCAGGGGGCGCTTTCTATGGCTACACCTTC.

This chain connects TRBV5-1 to TRBJ2-1, with a tentative D call TRBD2 (5 bases). The germline V gene has CDR1 SGHRS and CDR2 YFSETQ. Trimming cost V 2 bases and J 1 base, with 19 bases left between them. CDR3 length: 18 residues. This chain's CDR3 is CASSLVGVRHSSYNEQFF. Here the CDR3 DNA reads TGCGCCAGCAGCTTAGTCGGGGTCCGGCATTCTTCCTACAATGAGCAGTTCTTC.

V and J are TRBV7-9 and TRBJ2-1; 9 nucleotides line up with TRBD2. With V trimmed by 1 base and J by 9 bases, 10 bases remained unmatched. Germline assignment: CDR1 SEHNR and CDR2 FQNEAQ (reference sequence). This CDR3 spans 16 amino acids. The chain's CDR3 is CASSLEAGGPRSEQFF. The CDR3 DNA follows: TGTGCCAGCAGCTTAGAGGCGGGGGGGCCGAGAAGTGAGCAGTTCTTC.

This clonotype was picked up a small number of times. The chain joins TRBV27 to TRBJ2-1; TRBD1 might be the D (5 bases). The ends were cut back, 6 bases at V and 9 bases at J, with 9 bases in the middle. This CDR3 spans 11 amino acids. CDR1 is MNHEY, CDR2 SMNVEV, per germline (reference sequence). CDR3 sequence (DNA): TGTGCCAGCAGGGGGCAGGGTGAGCAGTTCTTC. The encoded protein is CASRGQGEQFF.

The rearrangement uses TRBV7-3 and TRBJ2-3, with D tentatively TRBD2 (5 bases). The CDR3 is 14 residues long. Per the germline V gene, CDR1 is SGHTA and CDR2 is FQGTGA. Trimming stripped 1 base from V and 1 base from J, with 6 bases between. CDR3 DNA: TGTGCCAGCAGCTTAAAGGGAGGCACAGATACGCAGTATTTT. This sequence encodes CASSLKGGTDTQYF. Full variable domain (rest looked up from reference TRBV7-3 and TRBJ2-3): GAGVSQTPSNKVTEKGKYVELRCDPISGHTALYWYRQSLGQGPEFLIYFQGTGAADDSGLPNDRFFAVRPEGSVSTLKIQRTERGDSAVYLCASSLKGGTDTQYFGPGTRLTVL.

The chain links TRBV11-2 to TRBJ2-1; TRBD2 aligns across 11 bases. The junction had 5 bases not matched to a gene; V was cut back by 5 bases and J by 2 bases. The CDR3 covers 16 residues. Germline CDR1 SGHAT, CDR2 FQNNGV. The CDR3 protein is CASSPILAGAYNEQFF. CDR3 bases: TGTGCCAGCAGCCCCATACTAGCGGGAGCCTACAATGAGCAGTTCTTC. The full variable domain, rest sourced from reference TRBV11-2 and TRBJ2-1, is EAGVAQSPRYKIIEKRQSVAFWCNPISGHATLYWYQQILGQGPKLLIQFQNNGVVDDSQLPKDRFSAERLKGVDSTLKIQPAKLEDSAVYLCASSPILAGAYNEQFFGPGTRLTVL.